The 31 T cell receptor beta chains below come from one sample, sequenced in a study of blood T cell repertoires in COVID-19. Method: immunoSEQ multiplex PCR; TCRdb's copy keeps in-frame clones and lacks some. The data hold about 320,000 clones, with about 92% observed a single time. Material for sequencing was PBMCs or T cells enriched from blood (not recorded which). These receptor sequences come from a man aged 60 to 69 who had recovered from COVID-19.

This rearrangement joins TRBV5-4 to TRBJ1-2, with 7 bases that match TRBD1. This CDR3 region has 14 residues. Losses at the gene ends were 2 bases for V and 5 bases for J; bases not matched to a gene: 6. CDR1 is SGHNT and CDR2 is YYREEE in the germline V gene (reference sequence). CDR3 in amino acids: CASSFDRVLYGYTF. In nucleotides, the CDR3 is TGTGCCAGCAGCTTCGACAGGGTACTGTATGGCTACACCTTC.

The CDR3 nucleotides read TGTGCCAGCAGCCCTACCGGGGTGACTGAAGCTTTCTTT. It is translated as CASSPTGVTEAFF. The chain joins TRBV3-1 (or the pseudogene TRBV3-2) to TRBJ1-1; D not certain. CDR3 length equals 13 residues. Trimming cost V 4 bases and J 5 bases, with 11 bases left between them. Germline lookup yields CDR1 LGHDT and CDR2 YNNKEL (reference sequence).

J is TRBJ2-3 and V is TRBV27; a weak D match, TRBD2 (5 bases). Germline CDR1 MNHEY, CDR2 SMNVEV (reference sequence). This CDR3 comprises 15 residues. V lost 2 bases and J lost 2, with 11 bases in between. The CDR3 is CASSLRAEITDTQYF. The CDR3 DNA follows: TGTGCCAGCAGTTTAAGAGCGGAGATCACAGATACGCAGTATTTT.

The chain is built from TRBV3-1 (or the pseudogene TRBV3-2) and TRBJ2-3; 7 positions match TRBD2. V was pared by 3 bases and J by 2 bases, with 8 bases of the junction left unmatched. The CDR3 is 16 amino acids. Germline V CDR1 and CDR2: LGHDT, YNNKEL (reference sequence). The CDR3 loop is CASSQASGGDTDTQYF. The DNA of the CDR3 is TGTGCCAGCAGCCAGGCTAGCGGAGGGGACACAGATACGCAGTATTTT.

The chain links TRBV6-5 to TRBJ1-3; 7 nucleotides match TRBD1. Germline-derived CDR1 and CDR2 are MNHEY and SVGAGI. Losses at the gene ends were 6 bases for V and 3 bases for J; bases not matched to a gene: 8. CDR3 length equals 15 residues. In DNA form, the CDR3 reads TGTGCCAGCAGCCTAACCCGGACAGGTGGAAACACCATATATTTT. Its protein is CASSLTRTGGNTIYF.

V gene TRBV5-1 combines with J gene TRBJ1-1; 7 bases agree with TRBD1. The CDR3 totals 15 residues. Trimming at V came to 0 bases and at J to 4 bases, leaving 6 bases not matched to a gene. Germline assignment: CDR1 SGHRS and CDR2 YFSETQ. The CDR3 protein is CASSLAWSGGTEAFF. CDR3 coding DNA: TGCGCCAGCAGCTTGGCCTGGTCAGGGGGCACTGAAGCTTTCTTT.

V and J are TRBV2 and TRBJ2-1; 9 bases map to TRBD2. Looked up from germline, CDR1 is SNHLY and CDR2 is FYNNEI. V lost 1 base, J lost 1 base, and 5 bases stayed unmatched. The CDR3 contains 17 residues. Written as DNA, the CDR3 is TGTGCCAGCAGTGAAGGGCTGACTAGCGGTTCCTACAATGAGCAGTTCTTC. Protein: CASSEGLTSGSYNEQFF. The complete variable domain, with remaining parts taken from reference TRBV2 and TRBJ2-1, reads EPEVTQTPSHQVTQMGQEVILRCVPISNHLYFYWYRQILGQKVEFLVSFYNNEISEKSEIFDDQFSVERPDGSNFTLKIRSTKLEDSAMYFCASSEGLTSGSYNEQFFGPGTRLTVL.

V and J are TRBV2 and TRBJ1-1; no clear D gene. The germline V and J ends were trimmed by 6 bases and 1 base, with 9 bases remaining between them. Germline V gene data show CDR1 as SNHLY and CDR2 as FYNNEI. This CDR3 is built from 13 residues. CDR3 residues: CASRKLGNTEAFF. In nucleotides, the CDR3 is TGTGCCAGCAGAAAGCTCGGGAACACTGAAGCTTTCTTT.

This clone has just one count. V usage is TRBV5-6 and J usage is TRBJ2-7; 10 nucleotides match TRBD2. There are 15 residues in the CDR3. Germline loops: CDR1 SGHDT, CDR2 YYEEEE. After removal of 3 bases from V and 4 bases from J, the junction contained 7 bases not matched to a gene. As DNA, the CDR3 is TGTGCCAGCAGCTCCCTAGCGGGAGTCGCGTACGAGCAGTACTTC. It yields the protein CASSSLAGVAYEQYF.

V usage is TRBV14 and J usage is TRBJ1-6; 7 bases match TRBD1. The CDR3 covers 15 residues. CDR1 is SGHDN, CDR2 FVKESK, per germline. With 2 bases clipped from V and 7 bases from J, the junction kept 5 bases outside the gene matches. This CDR3 reads CASSQTRDRNSPLHF. DNA of the CDR3: TGTGCCAGCAGCCAAACGAGGGACAGAAATTCACCCCTCCACTTT.

The chain carries TRBV12-5 and TRBJ2-3; TRBD1 matches at 9 bases. The length of the CDR3 is 16 residues. Germline V gives CDR1 LGHNT, CDR2 FRNRAP. V trimming: 2 bases; J trimming: 4 bases; junction bases outside the gene matches: 7. CDR3 amino acids: CASGLPGQGPADTQYF. The CDR3 DNA sequence: TGTGCTAGTGGTTTGCCGGGACAGGGCCCTGCAGATACGCAGTATTTT.

The CDR3 DNA reads TGTGCCTGGTCCCATCGAACATCGGGAGCAACCTATGGCTACACCTTC. This gives the protein CAWSHRTSGATYGYTF. The chain uses TRBV30 and TRBJ1-2; no clear D. The CDR3 has 16 amino acids. CDR1 is GTSNPN, CDR2 SVGIG, per germline (reference sequence). V lost 5 bases and J 4 bases, leaving 23 bases between the germline ends.

The V call is TRBV25-1, the J call TRBJ1-6; 7 nucleotides agree with TRBD1. The CDR3 loop spans 14 amino acids. The germline gives CDR1 MGHDK, CDR2 SYGVNS. The V gene end was trimmed by 7 bases and the J gene end by 9 bases; junction bases not matched to a gene: 9. The CDR3 DNA follows: TGTGCCAGCACAAGGGGGCTGATGGGTTCACCCCTCCACTTT. This sequence encodes CASTRGLMGSPLHF.

This chain connects TRBV5-6 to TRBJ2-7; D is uncertain. The CDR3 consists of 16 residues. Germline V gene data show CDR1 as SGHDT and CDR2 as YYEEEE. V dropped 0 bases and J dropped 0 bases, with 13 bases sitting between them. CDR3: CASSLATEFSSYEQYF. The CDR3 DNA reads TGTGCCAGCAGCTTGGCCACAGAGTTTAGCTCCTACGAGCAGTACTTC. Looking up the rest from reference TRBV5-6 and TRBJ2-7 gives the full variable domain: DAGVTQSPTHLIKTRGQQVTLRCSPKSGHDTVSWYQQALGQGPQFIFQYYEEEERQRGNFPDRFSGHQFPNYSSELNVNALLLGDSALYLCASSLATEFSSYEQYFGPGTRLTVT.

This sequence joins TRBV27 and TRBJ2-7, with unresolved D. V dropped 0 bases and J dropped 1 base, with 7 bases sitting between them. CDR1 and CDR2 (germline): MNHEY, SMNVEV (reference sequence). The CDR3 contains 14 residues. In DNA form, the CDR3 reads TGTGCCAGCAGTTTATCTCTAACTTCCTACGAGCAGTACTTC. The encoded protein is CASSLSLTSYEQYF.

The chain is built from TRBV12-3 or TRBV12-4 and TRBJ1-1; 9 positions agree with TRBD1. The ends lost 8 bases at V and 5 bases at J; junction bases unmatched: 6. The CDR3 loop spans 13 amino acids. CDR3 region: CASGGQGWTEAFF. The CDR3 DNA reads as TGTGCCAGCGGCGGACAGGGGTGGACTGAAGCTTTCTTT.

This chain connects TRBV7-9 to TRBJ2-5, with 12 nucleotides matching TRBD1. Germline V lookup: CDR1 SEHNR, CDR2 FQNEAQ (reference sequence). J lost 5 bases, V lost 4 bases, and 2 bases had no gene match. The CDR3 length is 14 residues. The CDR3 spells CASSSGTGGETQYF. The CDR3 DNA sequence: TGTGCCAGCAGCTCCGGGACAGGGGGCGAGACCCAGTACTTC.

The V and J genes are TRBV6-4 and TRBJ1-2; 11 bases map to TRBD1. Germline loops: CDR1 MRHNA, CDR2 SNTAGT. This CDR3 spans 15 amino acids. The junction had 11 bases not matched to a gene; V was cut back by 6 bases and J by 8 bases. CDR3 coding DNA: TGTGCCAGCAGGCATACCGGACAGGGGGCGGTCGGCTACACCTTC. Translating it yields CASRHTGQGAVGYTF.

The gene calls are TRBV30 and TRBJ1-2; D gene ambiguous. This CDR3 is 15 amino acids long. The V end lost 0 bases, the J end lost 0 bases, and 11 bases lay between the germline ends. Germline assignment: CDR1 GTSNPN and CDR2 SVGIG (reference sequence). CDR3 sequence (DNA): TGTGCCTGGAGTGTACGGGGAACGGCTAACTATGGCTACACCTTC. Translation: CAWSVRGTANYGYTF.

The rearrangement links TRBV2 to TRBJ1-2, with a weak D call TRBD1 (5 bases). The CDR3 runs to 13 residues. Germline CDR1 SNHLY, CDR2 FYNNEI. Trimming removed 6 bases from V and 10 bases from J, with 18 bases in between. CDR3 in DNA: TGTGCCAGCAGGCAAGGAGGGGATGGCGCCTACACCTTC. This encodes CASRQGGDGAYTF. Filled out from reference TRBV2 and TRBJ1-2, the complete variable domain reads EPEVTQTPSHQVTQMGQEVILRCVPISNHLYFYWYRQILGQKVEFLVSFYNNEISEKSEIFDDQFSVERPDGSNFTLKIRSTKLEDSAMYFCASRQGGDGAYTFGSGTRLTVV.

The chain carries TRBV2 and TRBJ2-5; 12 bases align to TRBD2. The CDR3 spans 12 residues. The germline CDR1 and CDR2 sequences are SNHLY and FYNNEI. The junction had 0 bases not matched to a gene; V was cut back by 6 bases and J by 7 bases. Here the CDR3 DNA reads TGTGCCAGCAGACTAGCGGGGGGGACCCAGTACTTC. It codes for CASRLAGGTQYF.

The chain employs TRBV4-3 and TRBJ2-1; 7 nucleotides line up with TRBD1. V shed 0 bases and J 4 bases; nucleotides not matched to a gene: 12. CDR1 and CDR2 (germline): LGHNA, YSLEER. This CDR3 is built from 18 residues. CDR3 region: CASSQEVFRDRIYNEQFF. The CDR3, as DNA: TGCGCCAGCAGCCAAGAGGTTTTTAGGGACAGAATATACAATGAGCAGTTCTTC.

The chain recombines TRBV19 with TRBJ2-6; tentative D call: TRBD1 (6 bases). Trimming removed 7 bases at V and 0 bases at J, with 10 bases between. Germline assignment: CDR1 LNHDA and CDR2 SQIVND (reference sequence). The CDR3 has 15 residues. In nucleotides, the CDR3 is TGTGCCAGTATGAGGACAGACTCTGGGGCCAACGTCCTGACTTTC. This gives the protein CASMRTDSGANVLTF.

CDR3 nucleotide sequence: TGCAGCGCCCTTGACAGGCAAGATAACTATGGCTACACCTTC. Protein product: CSALDRQDNYGYTF. The chain has TRBV29-1 and TRBJ1-2; possible D gene TRBD1, 6 bases. V was trimmed by 7 bases and J by 1 base, leaving 16 bases between them. Per the germline V gene, CDR1 is SQVTM and CDR2 is ANQGSEA. The CDR3 runs to 14 residues.

The chain is built from TRBV4-1 and TRBJ2-3; D remains unclear. Looked up from germline, CDR1 is MGHRA and CDR2 is YSYEKL. Between the trimmed V and J ends, which lost 5 bases and 4 bases, there was a span of 4 bases. There are 11 residues in the CDR3. CDR3 region: CASSTADTQYF. The CDR3 DNA follows: TGCGCCAGCAGCACGGCAGATACGCAGTATTTT.

The rearrangement uses TRBV30 and TRBJ2-4; 11 nucleotides align to TRBD1. This CDR3 has 13 amino acids. Trimming at V came to 8 bases and at J to 5 bases, leaving 5 bases not matched to a gene. Germline V CDR1 and CDR2: GTSNPN, SVGIG (reference sequence). The CDR3 region is CAGRTGGENIQYF. The CDR3 nucleotides read TGTGCCGGAAGGACAGGGGGCGAAAACATTCAGTACTTC.

The chain uses TRBV19 and TRBJ2-2; TRBD1 matches 7 bases. Trimming removed 4 bases from V and 4 bases from J; junction bases left unmatched: 0. The germline V gene has CDR1 LNHDA and CDR2 SQIVND (reference sequence). The length of the CDR3 is 13 residues. The CDR3 DNA is TGTGCCAGTAGTAGACAGGGCACCGGGGAGCTGTTTTTT. As protein: CASSRQGTGELFF.

V gene TRBV6-2 or TRBV6-3 combines with J gene TRBJ1-2; a weak D match, TRBD1 (5 bases). Trimming shortened V by 4 bases and J by 1 base, and 13 bases separated the two germline ends. CDR3 length: 15 amino acids. Germline CDR1 and CDR2: MNHEY and SVGEGT. The CDR3 sequence: CASSLTEPYNYGYTF. The CDR3 DNA reads as TGTGCCAGCAGTTTGACAGAACCATATAACTATGGCTACACCTTC.

This clone was recorded once. This rearrangement joins TRBV6-5 to TRBJ1-2, with 8 bases matching TRBD1. The CDR3 is 15 residues long. With 6 bases clipped from V and 3 bases from J, the junction kept 9 bases outside the gene matches. From germline, CDR1 is MNHEY and CDR2 SVGAGI. Here the CDR3 reads CASRTGTGGDYGYTF. The CDR3 coding sequence is TGTGCCAGCAGAACCGGGACAGGCGGCGACTATGGCTACACCTTC.

This chain joins TRBV19 and TRBJ2-7, with D unclear. Trimming removed 7 bases from V and 3 bases from J, with 13 bases in between. The CDR3 is 13 residues long. The germline CDR1 and CDR2 sequences are LNHDA and SQIVND (reference sequence). This chain's CDR3 is CASTDTKLYEQYF. Here the CDR3 DNA reads TGTGCCAGTACCGACACGAAACTCTACGAGCAGTACTTC.

The genes are TRBV30 and TRBJ2-1; TRBD2 is a possible D gene (5 bases). The V end was cut by 0 bases, the J end by 10 bases, with 13 bases between. Germline CDR1 GTSNPN, CDR2 SVGIG (reference sequence). CDR3 length: 13 residues. CDR3 loop: CAWSVLASWEQFF. CDR3 nucleotides: TGTGCCTGGAGTGTACTGGCTAGCTGGGAGCAGTTCTTC.